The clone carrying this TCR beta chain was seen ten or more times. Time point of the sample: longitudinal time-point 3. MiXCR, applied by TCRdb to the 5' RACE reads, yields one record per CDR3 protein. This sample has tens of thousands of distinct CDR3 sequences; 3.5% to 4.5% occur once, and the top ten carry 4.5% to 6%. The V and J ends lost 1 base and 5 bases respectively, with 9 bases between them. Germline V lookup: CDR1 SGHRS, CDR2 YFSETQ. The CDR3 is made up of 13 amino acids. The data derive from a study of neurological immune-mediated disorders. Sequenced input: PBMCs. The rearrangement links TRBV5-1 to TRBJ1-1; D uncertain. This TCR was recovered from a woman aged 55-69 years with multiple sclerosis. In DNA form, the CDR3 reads TGCGCCAGCAGCTTGAAGGGATTGACTGAAGCTTTCTTT. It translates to CASSLKGLTEAFF.